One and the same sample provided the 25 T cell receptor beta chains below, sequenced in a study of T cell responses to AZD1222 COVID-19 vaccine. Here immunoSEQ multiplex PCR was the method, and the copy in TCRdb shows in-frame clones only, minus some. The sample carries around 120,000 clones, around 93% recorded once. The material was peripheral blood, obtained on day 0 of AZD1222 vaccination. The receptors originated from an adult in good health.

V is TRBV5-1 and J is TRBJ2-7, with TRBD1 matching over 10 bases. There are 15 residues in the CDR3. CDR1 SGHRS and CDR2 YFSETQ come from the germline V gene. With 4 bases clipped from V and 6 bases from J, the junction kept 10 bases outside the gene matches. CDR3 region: CASSTSGQGVGEQYF. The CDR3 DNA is TGCGCCAGCAGCACCTCCGGACAGGGGGTTGGCGAGCAGTACTTC.

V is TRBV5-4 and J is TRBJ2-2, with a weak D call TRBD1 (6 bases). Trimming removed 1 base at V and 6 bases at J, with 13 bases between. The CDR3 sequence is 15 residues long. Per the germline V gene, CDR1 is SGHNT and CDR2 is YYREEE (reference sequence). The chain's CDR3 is CASSLRGGGAGELFF. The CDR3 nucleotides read TGTGCCAGCAGCTTGCGAGGGGGTGGGGCCGGGGAGCTGTTTTTT.

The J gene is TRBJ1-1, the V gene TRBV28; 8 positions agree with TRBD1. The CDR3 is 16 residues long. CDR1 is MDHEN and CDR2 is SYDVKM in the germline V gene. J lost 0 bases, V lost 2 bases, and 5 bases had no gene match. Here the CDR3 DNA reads TGTGCCAGCAGTTTAGCGACAGGGGCTTTGAACACTGAAGCTTTCTTT. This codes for CASSLATGALNTEAFF.

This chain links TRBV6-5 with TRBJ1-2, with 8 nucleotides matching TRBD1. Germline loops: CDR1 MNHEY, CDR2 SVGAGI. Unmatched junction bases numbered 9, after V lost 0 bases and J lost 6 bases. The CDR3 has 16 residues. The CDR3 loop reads CASSYSKRTGSDGYTF. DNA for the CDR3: TGTGCCAGCAGTTACTCCAAACGGACAGGGTCCGATGGCTACACCTTC.

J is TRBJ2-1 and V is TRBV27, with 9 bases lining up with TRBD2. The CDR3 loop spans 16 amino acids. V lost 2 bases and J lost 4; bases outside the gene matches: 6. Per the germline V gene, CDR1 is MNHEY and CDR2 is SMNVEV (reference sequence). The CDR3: CASSLSRTSVYNEQFF. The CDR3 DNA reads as TGTGCCAGCAGTTTAAGTCGGACTAGCGTATACAATGAGCAGTTCTTC.

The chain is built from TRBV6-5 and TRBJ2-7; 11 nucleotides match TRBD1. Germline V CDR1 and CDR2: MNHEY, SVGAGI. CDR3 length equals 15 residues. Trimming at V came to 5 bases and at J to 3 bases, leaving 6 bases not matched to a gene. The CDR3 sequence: CASSRDRGALYEQYF. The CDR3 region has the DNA TGTGCCAGCAGTCGGGACAGGGGGGCTCTCTACGAGCAGTACTTC.

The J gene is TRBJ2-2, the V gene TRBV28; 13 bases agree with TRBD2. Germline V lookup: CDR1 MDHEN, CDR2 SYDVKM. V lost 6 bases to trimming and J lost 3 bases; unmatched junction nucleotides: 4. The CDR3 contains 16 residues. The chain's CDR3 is CASRNGLAGDTGELFF. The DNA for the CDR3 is TGTGCCAGCAGAAACGGACTAGCGGGAGACACCGGGGAGCTGTTTTTT.

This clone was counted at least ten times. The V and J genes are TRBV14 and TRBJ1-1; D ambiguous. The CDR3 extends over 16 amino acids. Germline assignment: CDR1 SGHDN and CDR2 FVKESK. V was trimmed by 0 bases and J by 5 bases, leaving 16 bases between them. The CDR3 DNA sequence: TGTGCCAGCAGCCAAGATAGGGAATTCCAAGGTACTGAAGCTTTCTTT. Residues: CASSQDREFQGTEAFF.

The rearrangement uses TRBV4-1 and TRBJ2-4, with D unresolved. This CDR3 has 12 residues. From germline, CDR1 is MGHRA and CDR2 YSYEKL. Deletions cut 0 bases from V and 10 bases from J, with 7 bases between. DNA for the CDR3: TGCGCCAGCAGCCAAGATCGTAGAATTCAGTACTTC. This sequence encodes CASSQDRRIQYF.

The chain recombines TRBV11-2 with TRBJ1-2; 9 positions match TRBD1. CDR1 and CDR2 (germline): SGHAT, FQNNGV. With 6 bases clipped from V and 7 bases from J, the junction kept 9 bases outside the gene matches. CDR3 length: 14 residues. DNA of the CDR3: TGTGCCAGCAGACCTACAGGGGGCATCGGTGGCTACACCTTC. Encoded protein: CASRPTGGIGGYTF.

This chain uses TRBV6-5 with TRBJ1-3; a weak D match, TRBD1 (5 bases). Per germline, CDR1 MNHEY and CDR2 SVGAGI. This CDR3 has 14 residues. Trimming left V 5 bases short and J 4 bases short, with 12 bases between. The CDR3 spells CASSPGISGNTIYF. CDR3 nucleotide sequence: TGTGCCAGCAGTCCAGGGATCTCGGGAAACACCATATATTTT.

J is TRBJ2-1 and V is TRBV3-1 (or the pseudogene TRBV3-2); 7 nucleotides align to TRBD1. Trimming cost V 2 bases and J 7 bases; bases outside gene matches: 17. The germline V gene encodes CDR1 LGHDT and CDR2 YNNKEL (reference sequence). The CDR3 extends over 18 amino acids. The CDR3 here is CASSQSHRTGRGPNEQFF. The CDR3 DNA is TGTGCCAGCAGCCAAAGCCATCGGACAGGCCGAGGCCCAAATGAGCAGTTCTTC.

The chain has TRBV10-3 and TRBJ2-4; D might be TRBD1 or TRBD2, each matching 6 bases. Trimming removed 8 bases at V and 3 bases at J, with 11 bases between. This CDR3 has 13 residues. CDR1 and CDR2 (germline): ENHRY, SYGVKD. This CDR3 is CAIGEDSKNIQYF. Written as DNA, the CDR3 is TGTGCCATCGGGGAGGACAGCAAAAACATTCAGTACTTC.

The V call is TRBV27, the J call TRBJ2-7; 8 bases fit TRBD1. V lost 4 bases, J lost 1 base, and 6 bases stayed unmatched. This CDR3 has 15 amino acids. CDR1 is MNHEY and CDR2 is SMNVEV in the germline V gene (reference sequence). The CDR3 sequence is CASSSRQGSSYEQYF. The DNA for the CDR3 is TGTGCCAGCAGTTCTCGACAGGGGTCTTCCTACGAGCAGTACTTC.

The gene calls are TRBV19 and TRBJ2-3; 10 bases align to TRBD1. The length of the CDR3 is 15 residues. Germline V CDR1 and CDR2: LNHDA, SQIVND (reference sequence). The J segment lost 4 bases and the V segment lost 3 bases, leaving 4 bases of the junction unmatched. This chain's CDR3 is CASSIGDRGSDTQYF. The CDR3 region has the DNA TGTGCCAGTAGTATTGGGGACAGGGGCTCAGATACGCAGTATTTT.

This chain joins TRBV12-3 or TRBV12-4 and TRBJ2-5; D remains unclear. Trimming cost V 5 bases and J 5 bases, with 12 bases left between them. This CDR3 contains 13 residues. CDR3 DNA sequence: TGTGCCAGCAGTCCCTTAGGCTCGGAGACCCAGTACTTC. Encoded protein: CASSPLGSETQYF.

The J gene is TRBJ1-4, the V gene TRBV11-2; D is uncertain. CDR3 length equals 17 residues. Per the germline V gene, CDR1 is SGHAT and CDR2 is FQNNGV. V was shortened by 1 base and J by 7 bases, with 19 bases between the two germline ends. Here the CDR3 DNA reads TGTGCCAGCAGCTTAGGAACCGGACCTACGTGGTCTGAAAAACTGTTTTTT. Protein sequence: CASSLGTGPTWSEKLFF.

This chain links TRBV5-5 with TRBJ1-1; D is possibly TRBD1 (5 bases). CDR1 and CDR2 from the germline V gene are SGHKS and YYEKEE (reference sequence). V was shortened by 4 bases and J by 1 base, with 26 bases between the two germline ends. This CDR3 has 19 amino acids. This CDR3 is CASSAIAGGLVGPNTEAFF. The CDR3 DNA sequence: TGTGCCAGCAGCGCCATAGCCGGGGGTCTAGTAGGCCCGAACACTGAAGCTTTCTTT. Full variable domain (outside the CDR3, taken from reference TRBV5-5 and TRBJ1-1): DAGVTQSPTHLIKTRGQQVTLRCSPISGHKSVSWYQQVLGQGPQFIFQYYEKEERGRGNFPDRFSARQFPNYSSELNVNALLLGDSALYLCASSAIAGGLVGPNTEAFFGQGTRLTVV.

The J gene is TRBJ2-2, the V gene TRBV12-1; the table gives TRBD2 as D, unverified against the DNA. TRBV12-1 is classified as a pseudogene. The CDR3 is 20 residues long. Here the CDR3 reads CASSFRRGLAGRKNTGELFF. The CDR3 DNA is TGTGCCAGCAGCTTCCGCCGAGGCCTAGCGGGGAGGAAGAACACCGGGGAGCTGTTTTTT.

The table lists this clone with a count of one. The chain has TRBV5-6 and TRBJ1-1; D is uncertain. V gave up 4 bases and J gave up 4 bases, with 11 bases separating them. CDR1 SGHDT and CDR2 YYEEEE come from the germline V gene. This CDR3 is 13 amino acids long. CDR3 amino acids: CASSAVGGTEAFF. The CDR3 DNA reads TGTGCCAGCAGCGCGGTGGGTGGCACTGAAGCTTTCTTT. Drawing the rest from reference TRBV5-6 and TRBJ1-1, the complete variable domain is DAGVTQSPTHLIKTRGQQVTLRCSPKSGHDTVSWYQQALGQGPQFIFQYYEEEERQRGNFPDRFSGHQFPNYSSELNVNALLLGDSALYLCASSAVGGTEAFFGQGTRLTVV.

The CDR3 nucleotides read TGTGCCAGCAGTTCGGGACAGGAAAATGAAAAACTGTTTTTT. The encoded protein is CASSSGQENEKLFF. The chain links TRBV6-2 or TRBV6-3 to TRBJ1-4; the match to TRBD1 covers 8 bases. Germline CDR1 reads MNHEY; CDR2 reads SVGEGT. The length of the CDR3 is 14 residues. V trimming: 4 bases; J trimming: 5 bases; junction bases outside the gene matches: 3.

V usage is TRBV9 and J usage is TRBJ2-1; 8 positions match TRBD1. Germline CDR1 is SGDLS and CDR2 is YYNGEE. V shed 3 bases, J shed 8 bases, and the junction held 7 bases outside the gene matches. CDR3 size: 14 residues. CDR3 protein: CASSATRQGHEQFF. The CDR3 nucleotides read TGTGCCAGCAGCGCCACGAGACAGGGGCATGAGCAGTTCTTC.

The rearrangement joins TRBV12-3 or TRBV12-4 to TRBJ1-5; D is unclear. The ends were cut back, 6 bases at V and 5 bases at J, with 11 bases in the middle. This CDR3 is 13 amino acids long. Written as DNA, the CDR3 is TGTGCCAGCAGCCCTGCCTGGGATCAGCCCCAGCATTTT. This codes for CASSPAWDQPQHF.

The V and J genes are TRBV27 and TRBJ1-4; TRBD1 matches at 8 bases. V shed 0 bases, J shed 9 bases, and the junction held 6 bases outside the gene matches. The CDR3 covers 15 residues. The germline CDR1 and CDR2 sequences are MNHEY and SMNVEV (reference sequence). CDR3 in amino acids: CASSLSPGQGKKLFF. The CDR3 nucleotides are TGTGCCAGCAGTTTATCGCCAGGACAGGGAAAAAAACTGTTTTTT.

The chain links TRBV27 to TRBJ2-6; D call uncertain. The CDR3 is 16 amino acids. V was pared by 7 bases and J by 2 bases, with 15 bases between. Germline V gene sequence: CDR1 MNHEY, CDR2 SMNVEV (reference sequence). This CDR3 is CASKKGQITGANVLTF. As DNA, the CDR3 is TGTGCCAGCAAAAAGGGCCAAATAACTGGGGCCAACGTCCTGACTTTC.